The clone carrying this T cell receptor (beta chain) appeared many times. Time point: newly diagnosed GD, antithyroid drugs for less than 3 months. Making the TCR library involved RNA that had been extracted from PBMCs. For TCR beta, libraries came from iRepertoire HTBI primers and Arm-PCR of CDR3 regions. MiXCR, applied by TCRdb to the multiplex PCR reads, yields one record per CDR3 protein. The sample holds about 470,000 distinct CDR3 sequences, more than 13% seen once. The data were taken from a study of regulatory T cells in long-lasting Graves disease. The sample also formed part of further work on T cells in Graves' hyperthyroidism and ophthalmopathy.

The sequencing here drew on peripheral blood mononuclear cells (PBMCs), taken at new diagnosis, from a patient treated with antithyroid drugs. This TCR was sampled from a woman younger than 45 with Graves disease.

This chain's CDR3 is CASTSSLGRIYEQYF. CDR3 bases: TGTGCCAGCACCTCATCCCTGGGGCGGATCTACGAGCAGTACTTC. The V call is TRBV6-1, the J call TRBJ2-7; a possible D gene is TRBD1 (5 bases). The V gene's germline CDR1 is MNHNS and CDR2 SASEGT. The CDR3 has 15 amino acids. V dropped 7 bases and J dropped 3 bases, with 19 bases sitting between them.